The next 16 T cell receptor beta chains were all read from a single sample in a study of blood T cell repertoires in COVID-19. Using immunoSEQ multiplex PCR, the repertoire was profiled, and TCRdb retains in-frame clones only, with some absent. This sample yields 170,000 or so clones, of which around 80% are seen a single time; less than 3.5% belongs to the top ten. The material sequenced was peripheral blood. The receptors come from a woman aged 55 to 70 with acute or convalescent COVID-19.

The chain joins TRBV7-2 to TRBJ1-5; TRBD1 agrees at 7 bases. The CDR3 totals 15 residues. In germline, CDR1 is SGHTA, CDR2 FQGNSA. Germline trimming cut 4 bases from V and 0 bases from J; bases unmatched to any gene: 3. The CDR3 loop is CASSSRQGSNQPQHF. The DNA for the CDR3 is TGTGCCAGCAGCTCCCGACAGGGTAGCAATCAGCCCCAGCATTTT.

This chain connects TRBV30 to TRBJ2-5; D possibly corresponds to TRBD1 (5 bases). CDR1 and CDR2 from the germline V gene are GTSNPN and SVGIG (reference sequence). This CDR3 comprises 12 residues. V was cut by 3 bases and J by 6 bases, with 11 bases left in between. CDR3 amino acids: CAWSPRGQTQYF. The CDR3 coding sequence is TGTGCCTGGAGCCCAAGGGGTCAGACCCAGTACTTC.

The chain links TRBV7-9 to TRBJ2-7; weak D call: TRBD1 (6 bases). The V gene's germline CDR1 is SEHNR and CDR2 FQNEAQ (reference sequence). V lost 5 bases and J 2 bases, leaving 10 bases between the germline ends. The CDR3 consists of 13 residues. The CDR3 region is CASSIGQTYEQYF. The CDR3 region has the DNA TGTGCCAGCAGCATCGGACAGACCTACGAGCAGTACTTC.

The chain recombines TRBV6-4 with TRBJ1-3; D may be TRBD1 (5 bases). The germline V gene has CDR1 MRHNA and CDR2 SNTAGT. Trimming took 2 bases from V and 2 from J, leaving 16 bases between them. The CDR3 is 17 amino acids. In nucleotides, the CDR3 is TGTGCCAGCAGTGACCTCGGGACTTCCCGTACTGGAAACACCATATATTTT. Amino acids: CASSDLGTSRTGNTIYF.

This clone has just one count. This chain connects TRBV7-9 to TRBJ1-5; TRBD1 might be the D (5 bases). The V gene's germline CDR1 is SEHNR and CDR2 FQNEAQ (reference sequence). V shed 2 bases and J shed 1 base, with 12 bases lying between them. This CDR3 has 16 amino acids. The CDR3 spells CASSLSQGRSNQPQHF. The CDR3 DNA follows: TGTGCCAGCAGCTTATCGCAGGGTAGGAGCAATCAGCCCCAGCATTTT.

The count of this clone is one. This rearrangement joins TRBV4-3 to TRBJ1-2; TRBD1 agrees at 8 bases. CDR3 length: 16 residues. The trim removed 0 bases at V and 5 bases at J, leaving 8 bases unmatched. Germline V gene sequence: CDR1 LGHNA, CDR2 YSLEER. CDR3 DNA: TGCGCCAGCAGCCAAGATTCGAGACAGGGGTATTATGGCTACACCTTC. It encodes CASSQDSRQGYYGYTF.

J is TRBJ1-2 and V is TRBV6-1; D is unresolved. The V end was cut by 1 base, the J end by 2 bases, with 8 bases between. The CDR3 consists of 14 residues. Germline CDR1 is MNHNS and CDR2 is SASEGT. CDR3 sequence: CASSEGHRNYGYTF. The CDR3 nucleotides read TGTGCCAGCAGTGAAGGACACCGCAACTATGGCTACACCTTC.

For the CDR3, the DNA is TGCGCCAGCAGCCAAGATTGGTCGCGGTTAGGTGGCGGTTCCTACGAGCAGTACTTC. Translation gives CASSQDWSRLGGGSYEQYF. The chain joins TRBV4-1 to TRBJ2-7; D remains unclear. Trimming pared 0 bases from V and 1 base from J, leaving 22 bases between. Germline CDR1 and CDR2: MGHRA and YSYEKL. This CDR3 has 19 residues.

The genes are TRBV5-1 and TRBJ1-1; 8 bases are shared with TRBD1. From germline, CDR1 is SGHRS and CDR2 YFSETQ. The CDR3 covers 13 residues. With 4 bases clipped from V and 9 bases from J, the junction kept 8 bases outside the gene matches. CDR3 bases: TGCGCCAGCAGCGAACAGGGGGAAGGAAAAGCTTTCTTT. This gives the protein CASSEQGEGKAFF.

As DNA, the CDR3 is TGTGCCAGCAGCCCCCCCACGACAGGCTTGCGGGAGCAGTACTTC. Translated, it gives CASSPPTTGLREQYF. The V call is TRBV11-2, the J call TRBJ2-7; weak D call: TRBD1 (6 bases). V was cut by 5 bases and J by 7 bases, with 21 bases left in between. Germline CDR1 SGHAT, CDR2 FQNNGV. The CDR3 totals 15 residues.

This chain's CDR3 is CAWSTPGGESEKLFF. CDR3 in DNA: TGTGCCTGGAGTACCCCGGGTGGGGAGAGCGAAAAACTGTTTTTT. The chain employs TRBV30 and TRBJ1-4, with no clear D. The CDR3 extends over 15 amino acids. Trimming took 2 bases from V and 8 from J, leaving 18 bases between them. CDR1 is GTSNPN and CDR2 is SVGIG in the germline V gene (reference sequence). The full variable domain, with the rest looked up from reference TRBV30 and TRBJ1-4, is SQTIHQWPATLVQPVGSPLSLECTVEGTSNPNLYWYRQAAGRGLQLLFYSVGIGQISSEVPQNLSASRPQDRQFILSSKKLLLSDSGFYLCAWSTPGGESEKLFFGSGTQLSVL.

This clone was observed once. The chain employs TRBV7-3 and TRBJ1-2; no clear D gene. Per the germline V gene, CDR1 is SGHTA and CDR2 is FQGTGA. V shed 5 bases and J shed 5 bases, with 12 bases lying between them. This CDR3 is 13 amino acids long. This chain's CDR3 is CASSGAGGYGYTF. The CDR3, as DNA: TGTGCCAGCAGCGGAGCCGGCGGATATGGCTACACCTTC.

The chain employs TRBV5-5 and TRBJ2-5; tentatively, D is TRBD1 (5 bases). Trimming pared 2 bases from V and 4 bases from J, leaving 18 bases between. Germline V gives CDR1 SGHKS, CDR2 YYEKEE (reference sequence). This CDR3 spans 16 amino acids. This chain's CDR3 is CASSLIAGSVGETQYF. In DNA form, the CDR3 reads TGTGCCAGCAGCTTAATTGCAGGGTCGGTTGGAGAGACCCAGTACTTC.

CDR3 sequence: CASSLDRGHEQYF. The DNA of the CDR3 is TGTGCCAGCAGCTTGGACAGGGGCCACGAGCAGTACTTC. V is TRBV5-6 and J is TRBJ2-7; the match to TRBD1 covers 7 bases. The V gene's germline CDR1 is SGHDT and CDR2 YYEEEE. The CDR3 extends over 13 amino acids. V was clipped by 0 bases and J by 5 bases; unmatched bases: 2.

The chain carries TRBV25-1 and TRBJ2-2; 10 bases agree with TRBD2. Trimming cost V 6 bases and J 2 bases; bases outside gene matches: 9. This CDR3 is built from 17 residues. Germline V gives CDR1 MGHDK, CDR2 SYGVNS. In DNA form, the CDR3 reads TGTGCCAGCAGCTTACAGTGGACTAGCGGAAACACCGGGGAGCTGTTTTTT. Protein: CASSLQWTSGNTGELFF.

In DNA form, the CDR3 reads TGCGCCAGCAGCCCAGACAGGGTGTGGAGCGAGCAGTACTTC. This codes for CASSPDRVWSEQYF. The chain links TRBV5-1 to TRBJ2-7, with 7 nucleotides matching TRBD1. The CDR3 runs to 14 residues. The V gene end was trimmed by 4 bases and the J gene end by 6 bases; junction bases not matched to a gene: 10. In germline, CDR1 is SGHRS, CDR2 YFSETQ.